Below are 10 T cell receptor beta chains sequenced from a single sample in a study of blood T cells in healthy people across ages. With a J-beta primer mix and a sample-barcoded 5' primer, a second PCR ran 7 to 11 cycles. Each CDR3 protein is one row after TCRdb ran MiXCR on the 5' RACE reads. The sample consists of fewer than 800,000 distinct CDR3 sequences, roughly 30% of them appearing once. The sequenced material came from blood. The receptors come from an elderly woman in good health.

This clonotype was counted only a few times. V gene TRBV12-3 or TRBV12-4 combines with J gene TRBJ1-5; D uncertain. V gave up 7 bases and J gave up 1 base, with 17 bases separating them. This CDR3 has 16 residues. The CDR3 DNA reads TGTGCCAGCACCCTCTCGCGGGCCGGGAGCAATCAGCCCCAGCATTTT. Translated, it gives CASTLSRAGSNQPQHF.

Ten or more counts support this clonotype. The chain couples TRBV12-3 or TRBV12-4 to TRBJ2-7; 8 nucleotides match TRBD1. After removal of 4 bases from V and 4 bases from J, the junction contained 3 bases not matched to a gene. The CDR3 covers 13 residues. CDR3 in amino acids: CASSSRGRYEQYF. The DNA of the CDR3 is TGTGCCAGCAGTTCCAGGGGGCGGTACGAGCAGTACTTC.

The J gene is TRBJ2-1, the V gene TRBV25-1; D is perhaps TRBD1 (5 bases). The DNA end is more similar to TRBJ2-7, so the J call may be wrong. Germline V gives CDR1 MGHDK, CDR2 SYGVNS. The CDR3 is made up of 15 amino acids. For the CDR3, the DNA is TGTGCCAGCAGTGGTCTTACAGGTACCTACAATGAGCAGTACTTC. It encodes CASSGLTGTYNEQYF.

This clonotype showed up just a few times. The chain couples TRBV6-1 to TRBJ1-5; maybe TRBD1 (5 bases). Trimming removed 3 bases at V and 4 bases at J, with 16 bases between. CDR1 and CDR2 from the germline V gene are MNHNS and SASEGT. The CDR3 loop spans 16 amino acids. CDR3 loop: CASSERPQGFNQPQHF. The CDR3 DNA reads TGTGCCAGCAGTGAGCGGCCCCAGGGTTTTAATCAGCCCCAGCATTTT.

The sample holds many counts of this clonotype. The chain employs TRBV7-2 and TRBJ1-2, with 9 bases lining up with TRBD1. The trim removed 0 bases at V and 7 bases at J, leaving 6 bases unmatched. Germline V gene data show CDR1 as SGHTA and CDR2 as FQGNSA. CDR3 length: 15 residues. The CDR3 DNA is TGTGCCAGCAGCTTAGCGTCCCCGACAGGGGGTGGCTACACCTTC. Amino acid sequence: CASSLASPTGGGYTF.

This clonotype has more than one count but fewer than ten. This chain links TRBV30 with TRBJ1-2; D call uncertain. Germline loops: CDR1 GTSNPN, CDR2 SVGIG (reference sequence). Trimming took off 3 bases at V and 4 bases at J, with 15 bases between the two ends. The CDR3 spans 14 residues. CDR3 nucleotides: TGTGCCTGGAGGCCCGCCCACGGCAGCTATGGCTACACCTTC. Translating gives CAWRPAHGSYGYTF.

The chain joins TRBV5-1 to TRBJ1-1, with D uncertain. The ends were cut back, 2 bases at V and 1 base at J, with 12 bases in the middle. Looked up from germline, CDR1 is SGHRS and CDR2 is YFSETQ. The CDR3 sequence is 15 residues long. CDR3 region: CASSLGPQRNTEAFF. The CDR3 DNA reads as TGCGCCAGCAGCTTAGGGCCGCAGCGGAACACTGAAGCTTTCTTT.

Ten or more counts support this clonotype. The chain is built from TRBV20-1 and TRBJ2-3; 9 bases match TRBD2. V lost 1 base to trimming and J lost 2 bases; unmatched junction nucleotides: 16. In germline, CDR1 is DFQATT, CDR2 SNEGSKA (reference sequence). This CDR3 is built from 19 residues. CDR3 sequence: CSARVGNSGGLLNTDTQYF. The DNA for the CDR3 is TGCAGTGCTAGAGTTGGAAATAGCGGGGGTCTTCTGAACACAGATACGCAGTATTTT.

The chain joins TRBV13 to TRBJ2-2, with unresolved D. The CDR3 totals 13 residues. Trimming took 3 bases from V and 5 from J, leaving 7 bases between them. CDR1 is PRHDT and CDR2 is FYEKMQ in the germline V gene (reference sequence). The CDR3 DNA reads TGTGCCAGCAGCTTTGCACTGACCGGGGAGCTGTTTTTT. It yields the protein CASSFALTGELFF. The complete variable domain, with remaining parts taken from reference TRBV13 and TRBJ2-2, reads AAGVIQSPRHLIKEKRETATLKCYPIPRHDTVYWYQQGPGQDPQFLISFYEKMQSDKGSIPDRFSAQQFSDYHSELNMSSLELGDSALYFCASSFALTGELFFGEGSRLTVL.

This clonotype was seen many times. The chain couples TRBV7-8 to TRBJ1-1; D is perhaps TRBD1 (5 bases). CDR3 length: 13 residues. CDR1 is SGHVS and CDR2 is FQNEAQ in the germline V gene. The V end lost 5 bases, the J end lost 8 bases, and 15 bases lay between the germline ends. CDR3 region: CASSPRAGTEAFF. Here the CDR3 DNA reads TGTGCCAGCAGCCCCCGGGCCGGGACCGAAGCTTTCTTT.